These 27 T cell receptor beta chains share one sample of origin, sequenced in a study of cytotoxic CD8 clonotypes in ibrutinib-treated CLL. Sequencing used immunoSEQ multiplex PCR; TCRdb keeps in-frame clones, though not all of them. Among some 200,000 clones, about three quarters were seen once, and the ten largest hold roughly 5.8%. This specimen consisted of PBMCs, obtained after 12 months of ibrutinib treatment. The receptors were gathered from a human donor with chronic lymphocytic leukemia.

This sequence joins TRBV7-3 and TRBJ2-1; D remains ambiguous. V lost 0 bases and J lost 0, with 3 bases in between. The CDR3 loop spans 14 amino acids. Germline values: CDR1 SGHTA, CDR2 FQGTGA. Here the CDR3 DNA reads TGTGCCAGCAGCTTAACATCCTCCTACAATGAGCAGTTCTTC. Translation: CASSLTSSYNEQFF.

The rearrangement joins TRBV30 to TRBJ2-3; D is ambiguous. Looked up from germline, CDR1 is GTSNPN and CDR2 is SVGIG (reference sequence). V was cut by 4 bases and J by 3 bases, with 8 bases left in between. CDR3 length: 12 residues. The CDR3 loop is CAWNDGTDTQYF. The CDR3 DNA follows: TGTGCCTGGAATGACGGGACAGATACGCAGTATTTT.

The CDR3: CASSSTLEITGNTIYF. CDR3 bases: TGCGCCAGCAGTTCAACCCTAGAGATAACTGGAAACACCATATATTTT. This chain links TRBV10-2 with TRBJ1-3; D is unclear. The CDR3 loop spans 16 amino acids. CDR1 is WSHSY, CDR2 SAAADI, per germline. The V gene lost 5 bases and the J gene lost 2 bases, with 16 bases spanning the gap.

The chain combines TRBV18 with TRBJ1-1, with TRBD1 matching 9 bases. V lost 0 bases to trimming and J lost 5 bases; unmatched junction nucleotides: 4. Germline V gives CDR1 KGHSH, CDR2 LQKENI. The CDR3 loop spans 15 amino acids. DNA of the CDR3: TGTGCCAGCTCACCACCGACAGGGGGGATAACTGAAGCTTTCTTT. This translates into CASSPPTGGITEAFF.

This clone was found a few times. The chain couples TRBV5-5 to TRBJ1-3; 7 bases map to TRBD1. This CDR3 has 15 residues. The germline gives CDR1 SGHKS, CDR2 YYEKEE (reference sequence). Trimming cost V 4 bases and J 2 bases; bases outside gene matches: 6. The CDR3 DNA follows: TGTGCCAGCAGCGCACTGACAGGGACTGGAAACACCATATATTTT. Its protein product is CASSALTGTGNTIYF.

The chain has TRBV30 and TRBJ1-6, with a weak D call TRBD1 (6 bases). This CDR3 region has 15 residues. Germline values: CDR1 GTSNPN, CDR2 SVGIG (reference sequence). V lost 2 bases and J lost 7, with 15 bases in between. This chain's CDR3 is CAWSSTRGRNSPLHF. The DNA for the CDR3 is TGTGCCTGGAGTTCCACCCGGGGGCGAAATTCACCCCTCCACTTT.

The J gene is TRBJ2-7, the V gene TRBV4-2; D possibly corresponds to TRBD2 (5 bases). V lost 0 bases to trimming and J lost 1 base, with 13 bases between them. Germline CDR1 is LGHNA and CDR2 is YNFKEQ. The CDR3 is 16 residues long. In DNA, the CDR3 is TGTGCCAGCAGCCAAGATATGGCGAGCGGATCCTACGAGCAGTACTTC. Translated, it gives CASSQDMASGSYEQYF.

The chain couples TRBV6-1 to TRBJ1-1; D is possibly TRBD1 (5 bases). Trimming stripped 4 bases from V and 4 bases from J, with 19 bases between. The CDR3 totals 16 residues. The germline gives CDR1 MNHNS, CDR2 SASEGT. The CDR3, as DNA: TGTGCCAGCAGTGCCCCAGGGAGGGGCCAGGGCACTGAAGCTTTCTTT. Its protein is CASSAPGRGQGTEAFF.

This clone was recorded a few times. The chain carries TRBV30 and TRBJ2-7; 10 bases agree with TRBD1. V lost 1 base, J lost 5 bases, and 11 bases stayed unmatched. This CDR3 has 16 amino acids. Germline lookup yields CDR1 GTSNPN and CDR2 SVGIG (reference sequence). The DNA of the CDR3 is TGTGCCTGGAGTGGACCTTTACGGGACAGGGGCCACGAGCAGTACTTC. Amino acid sequence: CAWSGPLRDRGHEQYF.

The J gene is TRBJ2-6, the V gene TRBV28; D not resolved. In germline, CDR1 is MDHEN, CDR2 SYDVKM. This CDR3 comprises 15 residues. The V end was cut by 7 bases, the J end by 0 bases, with 10 bases between. The CDR3 loop reads CASISPSSGANVLTF. In DNA form, the CDR3 reads TGTGCCAGCATCTCCCCCAGCTCTGGGGCCAACGTCCTGACTTTC.

The rearrangement joins TRBV7-3 to TRBJ1-2; the D gene is possibly TRBD1 (6 bases). CDR1 and CDR2 from the germline V gene are SGHTA and FQGTGA. Trimming took 0 bases from V and 6 from J, leaving 8 bases between them. This CDR3 has 13 amino acids. The CDR3 sequence: CASSLTGANGYTF. CDR3 coding DNA: TGTGCCAGCAGCTTAACGGGGGCCAATGGCTACACCTTC.

V gene TRBV30 combines with J gene TRBJ2-7; 7 bases align to TRBD1. V gave up 5 bases and J gave up 1 base; unmatched junction bases: 8. The V gene's germline CDR1 is GTSNPN and CDR2 SVGIG (reference sequence). This CDR3 has 14 amino acids. CDR3 DNA: TGTGCCTGGTCGACAGGGTTCAAATCCTACGAGCAGTACTTC. Translation gives CAWSTGFKSYEQYF.

This clone was counted only a few times. This chain joins TRBV7-2 and TRBJ2-1, with D hard to call. V was pared by 7 bases and J by 9 bases, with 25 bases between. Germline lookup yields CDR1 SGHTA and CDR2 FQGNSA. This CDR3 is 16 amino acids long. This CDR3 reads CASKKYEPYSSAEQFF. The CDR3 nucleotides are TGTGCCAGCAAGAAATACGAGCCGTACTCGTCTGCTGAGCAGTTCTTC.

In this sample, this clone turned up many times. The chain combines TRBV2 with TRBJ1-1, with D possibly matching TRBD1 (6 bases). This CDR3 has 17 amino acids. Germline V gene data show CDR1 as SNHLY and CDR2 as FYNNEI. The ends were cut back, 2 bases at V and 3 bases at J, with 19 bases in the middle. As DNA, the CDR3 is TGTGCCAGCAGTGAAAATTTCCCTCGGGGGGCACACACTGAAGCTTTCTTT. Translation: CASSENFPRGAHTEAFF.

The chain links TRBV6-1 to TRBJ1-1; tentatively, D is TRBD1 (6 bases). The CDR3 runs 14 residues. Germline V gene lookup returns CDR1 MNHNS and CDR2 SASEGT. V shed 1 base and J shed 7 bases, with 13 bases lying between them. The CDR3 DNA follows: TGTGCCAGCAGTGAAGGGGGACACAGGGTTGAAGCTTTCTTT. This translates into CASSEGGHRVEAFF.

CDR3 loop: CASSFRQGWNTEAFF. DNA for the CDR3: TGTGCCAGCAGCTTCCGACAGGGATGGAACACTGAAGCTTTCTTT. The rearrangement links TRBV5-4 to TRBJ1-1, with 7 bases fitting TRBD1. The CDR3 sequence is 15 residues long. The trim removed 2 bases at V and 1 base at J, leaving 5 bases unmatched. Per germline, CDR1 SGHNT and CDR2 YYREEE (reference sequence).

This clone was observed a few times. The J gene is TRBJ2-2, the V gene TRBV28; TRBD1 agrees at 8 bases. In germline, CDR1 is MDHEN, CDR2 SYDVKM. The CDR3 runs to 14 residues. Trimming cost V 4 bases and J 4 bases; bases outside gene matches: 2. The CDR3 DNA is TGTGCCAGCAGTTGGACAGGGCGCACCGGGGAGCTGTTTTTT. It codes for CASSWTGRTGELFF.

The chain carries TRBV28 and TRBJ2-5; D may correspond to TRBD1 or TRBD2 (5 bases each). V was cut by 3 bases and J by 1 base, with 9 bases left in between. The CDR3 spans 14 residues. Germline V gene data show CDR1 as MDHEN and CDR2 as SYDVKM. CDR3 bases: TGTGCCAGCAGTTTGAGGGGCCTCCAAGAGACCCAGTACTTC. It yields the protein CASSLRGLQETQYF. The full variable domain, its missing parts supplied by reference TRBV28 and TRBJ2-5, is DVKVTQSSRYLVKRTGEKVFLECVQDMDHENMFWYRQDPGLGLRLIYFSYDVKMKEKGDIPEGYSVSREKKERFSLILESASTNQTSMYLCASSLRGLQETQYFGPGTRLLVL.

The V and J genes are TRBV6-5 and TRBJ2-7; TRBD2 matches 8 bases. This CDR3 is built from 15 residues. CDR1 and CDR2 from the germline V gene are MNHEY and SVGAGI. V was clipped by 4 bases and J by 6 bases; unmatched bases: 11. This chain's CDR3 is CASSFSTSGKAEQYF. CDR3 coding DNA: TGTGCCAGCAGTTTCTCAACTAGCGGAAAGGCCGAGCAGTACTTC.

This clone showed up just a few times. The chain couples TRBV7-3 to TRBJ2-1; tentative D call: TRBD1 (8 bases). Trimming removed 3 bases from V and 8 bases from J, with 20 bases in between. The V gene's germline CDR1 is SGHTA and CDR2 FQGTGA. The CDR3 is 16 residues long. CDR3 DNA sequence: TGTGCCAGCAGCTTGTCAGGGGGCTCGGGAGGCCATGAGCAGTTCTTC. Translation gives CASSLSGGSGGHEQFF.

The genes are TRBV5-1 and TRBJ1-2, with 7 bases that match TRBD1. The CDR3 covers 14 residues. V lost 0 bases to trimming and J lost 8 bases; unmatched junction nucleotides: 7. Germline loops: CDR1 SGHRS, CDR2 YFSETQ. In DNA form, the CDR3 reads TGCGCCAGCAGCTTGGGGACAGGATTCGACGGCTACACCTTC. It is translated as CASSLGTGFDGYTF. Combining the CDR3 with reference TRBV5-1 and TRBJ1-2 gives the whole variable domain KAGVTQTPRYLIKTRGQQVTLSCSPISGHRSVSWYQQTPGQGLQFLFEYFSETQRNKGNFPGRFSGRQFSNSRSEMNVSTLELGDSALYLCASSLGTGFDGYTFGSGTRLTVV.

The rearrangement joins TRBV30 to TRBJ2-5, with 11 nucleotides matching TRBD2. From germline, CDR1 is GTSNPN and CDR2 SVGIG (reference sequence). Trimming took 1 base from V and 5 from J; bases not matched to a gene: 6. This CDR3 has 15 residues. CDR3 sequence reads: CAWSDTSGRYETQYF. Written as DNA, the CDR3 is TGTGCCTGGAGTGACACTAGCGGGAGATATGAGACCCAGTACTTC.

This chain links TRBV30 with TRBJ1-5; D remains unclear. Deletions cut 2 bases from V and 0 bases from J, with 8 bases between. The CDR3 contains 14 residues. Germline-derived CDR1 and CDR2 are GTSNPN and SVGIG (reference sequence). For the CDR3, the DNA is TGTGCCTGGAGTACAATGAATAGCAATCAGCCCCAGCATTTT. Translated: CAWSTMNSNQPQHF. The complete variable domain, with remaining parts taken from reference TRBV30 and TRBJ1-5, reads SQTIHQWPATLVQPVGSPLSLECTVEGTSNPNLYWYRQAAGRGLQLLFYSVGIGQISSEVPQNLSASRPQDRQFILSSKKLLLSDSGFYLCAWSTMNSNQPQHFGDGTRLSIL.

The chain has TRBV28 and TRBJ2-7; TRBD1 matches 9 bases. The CDR3 extends over 14 amino acids. Per germline, CDR1 MDHEN and CDR2 SYDVKM. The V and J ends lost 5 bases and 3 bases, in that order; junction bases with no gene match: 5. The CDR3 loop reads CASSPGDRDYEQYF. CDR3 coding DNA: TGTGCCAGCAGTCCCGGGGACAGGGACTACGAGCAGTACTTC.

The V gene is TRBV29-1, the J gene TRBJ2-1, with D tentatively TRBD2 (6 bases). Looked up from germline, CDR1 is SQVTM and CDR2 is ANQGSEA. The V end lost 6 bases, the J end lost 7 bases, and 19 bases lay between the germline ends. The CDR3 has 14 residues. This CDR3 reads CSVLPGLATNEQFF. The CDR3 coding sequence is TGCAGCGTACTCCCGGGACTGGCGACAAATGAGCAGTTCTTC.

This clone was observed a few times. This chain joins TRBV7-2 and TRBJ2-7; 8 bases are a match to TRBD1. V shed 4 bases, J shed 5 bases, and the junction held 7 bases outside the gene matches. This CDR3 has 14 residues. Germline-derived CDR1 and CDR2 are SGHTA and FQGNSA. In nucleotides, the CDR3 is TGTGCCAGCAGCTCGCGGACAGGGTTCAACGAGCAGTACTTC. It yields the protein CASSSRTGFNEQYF.

This clone came up once. The chain links TRBV4-2 to TRBJ2-7; D gene unclear. Germline V gene data show CDR1 as LGHNA and CDR2 as YNFKEQ. The CDR3 length is 13 residues. Trimming left V 0 bases short and J 5 bases short, with 8 bases between. The CDR3 is CASSQDSQDEQYF. In nucleotides, the CDR3 is TGTGCCAGCAGCCAAGATAGCCAGGACGAGCAGTACTTC.